Listed here are 18 T cell receptor beta chains from one sample, sequenced in a study of HIV-infected patients and healthy controls. No cell fractionation was done, so the repertoire covers all unsorted peripheral blood T cells. cDNA was made from approximately 0.55 ug RNA using alpha and beta constant primers. Using multiplexing indices, alpha and beta chain libraries were generated apart by chain-specific third strand synthesis. TCRdb processed the 5' RACE reads anew with MiXCR; each CDR3 protein has one entry. The sample includes 7,500 or so distinct CDR3 sequences, roughly 10% of them seen just once. Sequenced here: blood, sampled before antiretroviral therapy. Receptors originate from an adult with HIV infection.

This clonotype is medium-sized in the sample. The V call is TRBV9, the J call TRBJ2-3; possible D gene TRBD2, 6 bases. The CDR3 has 15 residues. CDR1 and CDR2 (germline): SGDLS, YYNGEE. V lost 6 bases and J 3 bases, leaving 17 bases between the germline ends. The CDR3 loop is CASTLTSMFTDTQYF. For the CDR3, the DNA is TGTGCCAGCACCCTGACTAGTATGTTTACAGATACGCAGTATTTT.

This clonotype has a count of ten or more. V usage is TRBV9 and J usage is TRBJ1-1, with D hard to call. In germline, CDR1 is SGDLS, CDR2 YYNGEE. The CDR3 extends over 11 amino acids. V gave up 4 bases and J gave up 7 bases, with 8 bases separating them. CDR3 region: CASSPRSEAFF. In DNA form, the CDR3 reads TGTGCCAGCAGCCCCCGTAGTGAAGCTTTCTTT.

This clonotype was found a few times. The CDR3 DNA is TGTGCCAGTAGTATGGGACAGCTCCAGAGTCAGCCCCAGCATTTT. This encodes CASSMGQLQSQPQHF. The genes are TRBV19 and TRBJ1-5, with 7 bases matching TRBD1. V gave up 3 bases and J gave up 6 bases; unmatched junction bases: 8. CDR3 size: 15 residues. Germline lookup yields CDR1 LNHDA and CDR2 SQIVND (reference sequence).

This clonotype was counted ten times or more. The chain uses TRBV28 and TRBJ1-5; 9 bases are a match to TRBD1. J gave up 2 bases and V 6 bases, and 2 bases lay outside the gene matches. Germline V gene sequence: CDR1 MDHEN, CDR2 SYDVKM. The CDR3 is made up of 14 amino acids. The CDR3 protein is CASRDRGGNQPQHF. The CDR3 bases are TGTGCCAGCAGGGACAGGGGAGGCAATCAGCCCCAGCATTTT.

Ten or more counts support this clonotype. The rearrangement links TRBV4-2 to TRBJ1-2, with unresolved D. Trimming took off 5 bases at V and 6 bases at J, with 7 bases between the two ends. The CDR3 is made up of 11 amino acids. Germline-derived CDR1 and CDR2 are LGHNA and YNFKEQ. CDR3 nucleotide sequence: TGTGCCAGCAGCAAGACGGATGGCTACACCTTC. Translating it yields CASSKTDGYTF.

This clonotype occurred many times. This chain uses TRBV19 with TRBJ1-5; 9 positions match TRBD1. V was clipped by 4 bases and J by 4 bases; unmatched bases: 14. The CDR3 sequence is 18 residues long. The germline V gene encodes CDR1 LNHDA and CDR2 SQIVND (reference sequence). Written as DNA, the CDR3 is TGTGCCAGTAGTAGGGGACAGGGAGGTCTCATTGGTAATCAGCCCCAGCATTTT. Residues: CASSRGQGGLIGNQPQHF.

At least ten counts were recorded for this clonotype. The J gene is TRBJ2-3, the V gene TRBV5-5, with D possibly TRBD2 on 5 matching bases. Trimming shortened V by 3 bases and J by 4 bases, and 18 bases separated the two germline ends. CDR1 SGHKS and CDR2 YYEKEE come from the germline V gene (reference sequence). This CDR3 contains 16 residues. CDR3 protein: CASSWRAGGAADTQYF. Written as DNA, the CDR3 is TGTGCCAGCAGCTGGCGGGCCGGCGGAGCCGCAGATACGCAGTATTTT. Together with reference TRBV5-5 and TRBJ2-3, the CDR3 gives the full variable domain: DAGVTQSPTHLIKTRGQQVTLRCSPISGHKSVSWYQQVLGQGPQFIFQYYEKEERGRGNFPDRFSARQFPNYSSELNVNALLLGDSALYLCASSWRAGGAADTQYFGPGTRLTVL.

This clonotype appeared many times. The chain carries TRBV5-4 and TRBJ2-1, with 10 bases that match TRBD2. The CDR3 contains 16 residues. The germline V gene has CDR1 SGHNT and CDR2 YYREEE (reference sequence). V dropped 0 bases and J dropped 10; count of bases not matched to a gene: 10. Here the CDR3 DNA reads TGTGCCAGCAGCTTGGCCGGGCTAGCGGGAGTTCGGGAGCAGTTCTTC. It encodes CASSLAGLAGVREQFF.

In this sample, this clonotype turned up many times. The V gene is TRBV3-1, the J gene TRBJ1-3, with D unresolved. The CDR3 spans 13 residues. Trimming stripped 3 bases from V and 0 bases from J, with 3 bases between. Germline V gene data show CDR1 as LGHDT and CDR2 as YNNKEL (reference sequence). The CDR3 protein is CASSQNSGNTIYF. The CDR3 DNA sequence: TGTGCCAGCAGCCAGAACTCTGGAAACACCATATATTTT.

This clonotype was detected ten times or more. The chain employs TRBV7-6 and TRBJ1-4, with 7 bases identical to TRBD1. Trimming cost V 5 bases and J 5 bases; bases outside gene matches: 11. Germline assignment: CDR1 SGHVS and CDR2 FNYEAQ. This CDR3 is built from 16 residues. The CDR3 spells CASSSYPGTENEKLFF. Here the CDR3 DNA reads TGTGCCAGCAGCAGTTATCCCGGGACAGAGAATGAAAAACTGTTTTTT.

This clonotype qualifies as large (0.1 to 1%). The chain joins TRBV19 to TRBJ2-3; 9 positions match TRBD2. V was pared by 8 bases and J by 5 bases, with 11 bases of the junction left unmatched. This CDR3 comprises 15 residues. Germline CDR1 reads LNHDA; CDR2 reads SQIVND (reference sequence). CDR3 residues: CASAAGGYPGDTQYF. The CDR3 coding sequence is TGTGCCAGTGCCGCGGGGGGGTATCCCGGAGATACGCAGTATTTT.

This sequence joins TRBV6-2 or TRBV6-3 and TRBJ2-7; perhaps TRBD1 as D (6 bases). This CDR3 spans 17 amino acids. Trimming shortened V by 1 base and J by 0 bases, and 16 bases separated the two germline ends. Germline CDR1 MNHEY, CDR2 SVGEGT. The CDR3 protein is CASSYFGQPISSYEQYF. CDR3 bases: TGTGCCAGCAGTTACTTTGGACAGCCAATTTCCTCCTACGAGCAGTACTTC.

This clonotype was recorded many times. V gene TRBV28 combines with J gene TRBJ1-1; D possibly corresponds to TRBD1 (6 bases). Germline V gives CDR1 MDHEN, CDR2 SYDVKM. Deletions cut 5 bases from V and 10 bases from J, with 14 bases between. There are 12 residues in the CDR3. Here the CDR3 reads CASSPMTGRAFF. The CDR3 DNA is TGTGCCAGCAGTCCTATGACAGGTCGAGCTTTCTTT.

This clonotype was observed many times. The chain has TRBV6-2 or TRBV6-3 and TRBJ2-7; 8 bases line up with TRBD1. The V and J ends lost 4 bases and 2 bases, in that order; junction bases with no gene match: 4. CDR1 is MNHEY, CDR2 SVGEGT, per germline. This CDR3 is built from 14 residues. Here the CDR3 reads CASSSAGQAYEQYF. Here the CDR3 DNA reads TGTGCCAGCAGTTCCGCGGGACAGGCCTACGAGCAGTACTTC.

This clonotype has a count of ten or more. V and J are TRBV7-2 and TRBJ2-7, with D perhaps assigned TRBD1 or TRBD2 (6 bases each). V was shortened by 5 bases and J by 6 bases, with 11 bases between the two germline ends. CDR1 is SGHTA, CDR2 FQGNSA, per germline. The CDR3 length is 12 residues. The CDR3 region has the DNA TGTGCCAGCAGCCGCGGAGGGGGCGAGCAGTACTTC. Its translation: CASSRGGGEQYF. The entire variable domain, with the rest obtained from reference TRBV7-2 and TRBJ2-7, is as follows: GAGVSQSPSNKVTEKGKDVELRCDPISGHTALYWYRQSLGQGLEFLIYFQGNSAPDKSGLPSDRFSAERTGGSVSTLTIQRTQQEDSAVYLCASSRGGGEQYFGPGTRLTVT.

This clonotype has at least ten counts. V is TRBV6-6 and J is TRBJ1-1; the match to TRBD1 covers 11 bases. CDR3 length equals 16 residues. Germline CDR1 MNHNY, CDR2 SVGAGI (reference sequence). Trimming removed 2 bases from V and 1 base from J; junction bases left unmatched: 3. The CDR3 region has the DNA TGTGCCAGCAGTTACGGACAGGGGGCGCGGAACACTGAAGCTTTCTTT. Translating gives CASSYGQGARNTEAFF.

This clonotype was observed a few times. V is TRBV27 and J is TRBJ2-6; tentatively, D is TRBD1 (5 bases). CDR1 and CDR2 from the germline V gene are MNHEY and SMNVEV (reference sequence). V was cut by 0 bases and J by 3 bases, with 18 bases left in between. This CDR3 is built from 19 residues. This CDR3 reads CASSLSSQGVGDGANVLTF. In nucleotides, the CDR3 is TGTGCCAGCAGTTTATCCTCCCAAGGGGTAGGGGATGGGGCCAACGTCCTGACTTTC.

The sample holds many counts of this clonotype. The V gene is TRBV2, the J gene TRBJ2-1; D not resolved. This CDR3 contains 16 residues. With 7 bases removed from V and 3 bases from J, the gap between germline ends came to 19 bases. Germline assignment: CDR1 SNHLY and CDR2 FYNNEI. The CDR3 loop is CASTSMPPASYNEQFF. CDR3 nucleotides: TGTGCCAGCACCTCAATGCCCCCGGCAAGCTACAATGAGCAGTTCTTC. The variable domain in full, with the rest retrieved from reference TRBV2 and TRBJ2-1, is EPEVTQTPSHQVTQMGQEVILRCVPISNHLYFYWYRQILGQKVEFLVSFYNNEISEKSEIFDDQFSVERPDGSNFTLKIRSTKLEDSAMYFCASTSMPPASYNEQFFGPGTRLTVL.